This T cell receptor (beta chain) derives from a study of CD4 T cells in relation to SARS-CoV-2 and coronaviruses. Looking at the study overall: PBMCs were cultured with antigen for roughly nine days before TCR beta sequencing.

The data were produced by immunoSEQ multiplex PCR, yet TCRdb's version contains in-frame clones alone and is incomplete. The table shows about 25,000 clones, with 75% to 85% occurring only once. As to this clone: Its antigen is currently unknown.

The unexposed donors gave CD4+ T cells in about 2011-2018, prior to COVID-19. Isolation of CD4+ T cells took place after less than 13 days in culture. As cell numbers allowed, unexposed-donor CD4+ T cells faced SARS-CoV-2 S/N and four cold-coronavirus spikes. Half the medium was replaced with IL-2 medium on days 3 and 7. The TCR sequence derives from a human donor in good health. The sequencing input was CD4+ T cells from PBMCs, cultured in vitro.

The CDR3 DNA reads TGTGCCAGCAGCCCGGGACGAACATCCTACGAGCAGTACTTC. Its protein product is CASSPGRTSYEQYF. The chain carries TRBV28 and TRBJ2-7, with D perhaps TRBD1 or TRBD2 (5 bases each). Germline CDR1 is MDHEN and CDR2 is SYDVKM. This CDR3 is 14 amino acids long. V lost 6 bases and J 1 base, leaving 13 bases between the germline ends.